A selection of T cell receptor beta chains follows, all from one sample in a study of CD8 T cells in ankylosing spondylitis. One entry per CDR3 protein results from TCRdb running MiXCR on the 5' RACE reads. This table has roughly 100,000 distinct CDR3 sequences, 8% to 10% appearing once. The sequenced sample was blood, either unsorted or a sorted T cell fraction (not recorded which). These receptors all stem from a male donor with ankylosing spondylitis or in good health (not recorded which). CDR3s include the opening cysteine and the closing phenylalanine or tryptophan. The order of the fields is D gene, clone size, V gene, J gene, CDR3 protein, CDR3 DNA. The D gene is left open where the match is weak. Clone size, where shown, is once, few, many, or a class for clones that have expanded.

d_gene: TRBD1
abundance: many
v_gene: TRBV4-2
j_gene: TRBJ1-3
CDR3aa: CASSLTQGAAGNTIYF
CDR3nt: TGTGCCAGCAGCCTGACACAGGGGGCGGCTGGAAACACCATATATTTT

d_gene: TRBD1
abundance: NA
v_gene: TRBV12-3/TRBV12-4
j_gene: TRBJ1-1
CDR3aa: CASSFLTGRVNTEAFF
CDR3nt: TGTGCCAGCAGTTTCTTGACAGGGCGGGTGAACACTGAAGCTTTCTTT

d_gene: NA
abundance: few
v_gene: TRBV12-3/TRBV12-4
j_gene: TRBJ2-1
CDR3aa: CASSALDEQFF
CDR3nt: TGTGCCAGCAGCGCCCTGGATGAGCAGTTCTTC

d_gene: TRBD2
abundance: many
v_gene: TRBV27
j_gene: TRBJ2-1
CDR3aa: CASSQSPSGRILYNEQFF
CDR3nt: TGTGCCAGCAGTCAGTCACCTAGCGGGAGGATTCTTTACAATGAGCAGTTCTTC

d_gene: NA
abundance: many
v_gene: TRBV20-1
j_gene: TRBJ2-3
CDR3aa: CSARGLDTQYF
CDR3nt: TGCAGTGCTAGAGGCCTAGATACGCAGTATTTT

d_gene: NA
abundance: many
v_gene: TRBV5-1
j_gene: TRBJ2-1
CDR3aa: CASSWDSYNEQFF
CDR3nt: TGCGCCAGCAGCTGGGACTCCTACAATGAGCAGTTCTTC

d_gene: TRBD1
abundance: many
v_gene: TRBV5-1
j_gene: TRBJ1-2
CDR3aa: CASSLIRTGAWGYTF
CDR3nt: TGCGCCAGCAGCCTTATCCGGACAGGGGCGTGGGGCTACACCTTC

d_gene: NA
abundance: many
v_gene: TRBV7-2
j_gene: TRBJ1-1
CDR3aa: CASSLPQLGSEAFF
CDR3nt: TGTGCCAGCAGCTTACCCCAGTTAGGCTCTGAAGCTTTCTTT

d_gene: TRBD2
abundance: once
v_gene: TRBV27
j_gene: TRBJ2-7
CDR3aa: CASSLSLLEGLAGAYEQYF
CDR3nt: TGTGCCAGCAGTTTATCCCTCTTGGAAGGACTAGCGGGTGCCTACGAGCAGTACTTC

d_gene: NA
abundance: many
v_gene: TRBV15
j_gene: TRBJ2-7
CDR3aa: CATSRSASLGYEQYF
CDR3nt: TGTGCCACCAGCAGAAGCGCCAGCCTGGGCTACGAGCAGTACTTC

d_gene: NA
abundance: many
v_gene: TRBV5-1
j_gene: TRBJ2-2
CDR3aa: CASSLALGQPGTGELFF
CDR3nt: TGCGCCAGCAGCTTGGCCTTGGGGCAACCCGGTACCGGGGAGCTGTTTTTT

d_gene: TRBD1
abundance: many
v_gene: TRBV27
j_gene: TRBJ1-1
CDR3aa: CASSFRGGLTEAFF
CDR3nt: TGTGCCAGCAGTTTTCGAGGGGGCCTCACTGAAGCTTTCTTT

d_gene: NA
abundance: many
v_gene: TRBV7-2
j_gene: TRBJ1-2
CDR3aa: CASSLSTANYGYTF
CDR3nt: TGTGCCAGCAGCCTATCGACAGCTAACTATGGCTACACCTTC

d_gene: NA
abundance: many
v_gene: TRBV5-1
j_gene: TRBJ2-1
CDR3aa: CASSVDRPSKDEQFF
CDR3nt: TGCGCCAGCAGCGTTGACAGGCCCTCCAAGGATGAGCAGTTCTTC

d_gene: TRBD2
abundance: many
v_gene: TRBV5-6
j_gene: TRBJ2-1
CDR3aa: CASSLAGGPYVGEQFF
CDR3nt: TGTGCCAGCAGCCTAGCGGGAGGGCCATATGTCGGTGAGCAGTTCTTC

d_gene: NA
abundance: many
v_gene: TRBV6-1
j_gene: TRBJ2-2
CDR3aa: CASIRGPNTGELFF
CDR3nt: TGTGCCAGCATAAGGGGCCCTAACACCGGGGAGCTGTTTTTT

d_gene: NA
abundance: many
v_gene: TRBV20-1
j_gene: TRBJ1-3
CDR3aa: CSASPTGSGNTIYF
CDR3nt: TGCAGTGCTAGCCCTACAGGGTCTGGAAACACCATATATTTT

d_gene: TRBD2
abundance: NA
v_gene: TRBV11-2
j_gene: TRBJ2-2
CDR3aa: CASSLLGSGGANTGELFF
CDR3nt: TGTGCCAGCAGCTTATTGGGGAGCGGGGGGGCGAACACCGGGGAGCTGTTTTTT

d_gene: TRBD2
abundance: NA
v_gene: TRBV10-3
j_gene: TRBJ2-7
CDR3aa: CAISPSELAGPSSYEQYF
CDR3nt: TGTGCCATCAGTCCCTCCGAACTAGCGGGCCCAAGCTCCTACGAGCAGTACTTC

d_gene: TRBD1
abundance: many
v_gene: TRBV18
j_gene: TRBJ2-1
CDR3aa: CASFLQGRDNEQFF
CDR3nt: TGTGCCAGCTTCCTACAGGGGCGAGACAATGAGCAGTTCTTC

d_gene: NA
abundance: many
v_gene: TRBV7-9
j_gene: TRBJ1-4
CDR3aa: CASSLAGYDEKLFF
CDR3nt: TGTGCCAGCAGCTTAGCGGGGTATGATGAAAAACTGTTTTTT

d_gene: NA
abundance: NA
v_gene: TRBV29-1
j_gene: TRBJ1-1
CDR3aa: CSVEGSFGVEAFF
CDR3nt: TGCAGCGTTGAGGGGTCCTTTGGGGTTGAAGCTTTCTTT

d_gene: NA
abundance: few
v_gene: TRBV5-1
j_gene: TRBJ2-4
CDR3aa: CASSYTGSGDIQYF
CDR3nt: TGCGCCAGCAGTTATACAGGTTCCGGGGACATTCAGTACTTC

d_gene: NA
abundance: many
v_gene: TRBV19
j_gene: TRBJ1-5
CDR3aa: CASSIDGWGQQPQHF
CDR3nt: TGTGCCAGTAGTATAGATGGGTGGGGGCAACAGCCCCAGCATTTT

d_gene: TRBD2
abundance: many
v_gene: TRBV7-8
j_gene: TRBJ2-1
CDR3aa: CASSFGLAGGAIYNEQFF
CDR3nt: TGTGCCAGCAGCTTCGGACTAGCGGGAGGCGCCATTTACAATGAGCAGTTCTTC

d_gene: NA
abundance: many
v_gene: TRBV12-3/TRBV12-4
j_gene: TRBJ2-1
CDR3aa: CASSLAKHEQFF
CDR3nt: TGTGCCAGCAGTTTAGCGAAGCATGAGCAGTTCTTC

d_gene: NA
abundance: many
v_gene: TRBV7-7
j_gene: TRBJ2-7
CDR3aa: CASSLRGYYEQYF
CDR3nt: TGTGCTAGCAGCCTAAGGGGATACTACGAGCAGTACTTC

d_gene: TRBD2
abundance: few
v_gene: TRBV12-5
j_gene: TRBJ2-3
CDR3aa: CASGPTSGRAIDTQYF
CDR3nt: TGTGCTAGTGGCCCGACTAGCGGGAGGGCCATAGATACGCAGTATTTT

d_gene: NA
abundance: many
v_gene: TRBV6-4
j_gene: TRBJ1-2
CDR3aa: CASSDSGRSKGYTF
CDR3nt: TGTGCCAGCAGTGATTCAGGCAGGTCAAAAGGCTACACCTTC

d_gene: NA
abundance: many
v_gene: TRBV3-2
j_gene: TRBJ2-1
CDR3aa: CASSREGAYGNEQFF
CDR3nt: TGTGCCAGCAGCCGAGAGGGGGCGTATGGGAATGAGCAGTTCTTC

d_gene: NA
abundance: many
v_gene: TRBV24-1
j_gene: TRBJ1-1
CDR3aa: CATSGADGTEAFF
CDR3nt: TGTGCCACCAGTGGGGCCGATGGGACTGAAGCTTTCTTT

d_gene: TRBD1
abundance: many
v_gene: TRBV29-1
j_gene: TRBJ2-7
CDR3aa: CSVGQGSPYEQYF
CDR3nt: TGCAGCGTGGGACAGGGTAGCCCCTACGAGCAGTACTTC

d_gene: TRBD1
abundance: few
v_gene: TRBV6-2/TRBV6-3
j_gene: TRBJ1-6
CDR3aa: CASSHSDRGYNSPLHF
CDR3nt: TGTGCCAGCAGCCATTCGGACAGGGGTTATAATTCACCCCTCCACTTT

d_gene: NA
abundance: NA
v_gene: TRBV7-9
j_gene: TRBJ2-7
CDR3aa: CASSSSGRSGGGEQYF
CDR3nt: TGTGCCAGCAGCTCATCCGGTCGGAGCGGTGGCGGCGAGCAGTACTTC

d_gene: NA
abundance: few
v_gene: TRBV4-3
j_gene: TRBJ1-2
CDR3aa: CASSQEAAYGYTF
CDR3nt: TGCGCCAGCAGCCAAGAGGCCGCCTATGGCTACACCTTC

d_gene: NA
abundance: many
v_gene: TRBV2
j_gene: TRBJ2-1
CDR3aa: CASVLNEQFF
CDR3nt: TGTGCCAGCGTTCTTAATGAGCAGTTCTTC

d_gene: TRBD1
abundance: many
v_gene: TRBV2
j_gene: TRBJ2-7
CDR3aa: CASSDHGDRSYEQYF
CDR3nt: TGTGCCAGCAGTGACCATGGGGACAGGAGCTACGAGCAGTACTTC

d_gene: TRBD2
abundance: many
v_gene: TRBV5-1
j_gene: TRBJ2-1
CDR3aa: CASSLVREAGEQFF
CDR3nt: TGCGCCAGCAGCTTGGTACGGGAGGCCGGTGAGCAGTTCTTC

d_gene: NA
abundance: few
v_gene: TRBV7-6
j_gene: TRBJ1-1
CDR3aa: CASSFGGGTEAFF
CDR3nt: TGTGCCAGCAGCTTTGGCGGGGGCACTGAAGCTTTCTTT

d_gene: NA
abundance: many
v_gene: TRBV6-2/TRBV6-3
j_gene: TRBJ1-1
CDR3aa: CASSYSPTARNTEAFF
CDR3nt: TGTGCCAGCAGTTACTCCCCGACAGCGAGGAACACTGAAGCTTTCTTT

d_gene: NA
abundance: many
v_gene: TRBV6-5
j_gene: TRBJ2-1
CDR3aa: CASSLQGGTIYNEQFF
CDR3nt: TGTGCCAGCAGTCTTCAAGGGGGTACGATCTACAATGAGCAGTTCTTC

d_gene: TRBD2
abundance: many
v_gene: TRBV5-1
j_gene: TRBJ2-5
CDR3aa: CASSGKLAGGFETQYF
CDR3nt: TGCGCCAGCAGCGGAAAACTAGCGGGGGGTTTTGAGACCCAGTACTTC

d_gene: NA
abundance: many
v_gene: TRBV13
j_gene: TRBJ1-1
CDR3aa: CASSLVGPNSNTEAFF
CDR3nt: TGTGCCAGCAGCTTAGTGGGTCCTAACTCGAACACTGAAGCTTTCTTT

d_gene: NA
abundance: NA
v_gene: TRBV30
j_gene: TRBJ2-5
CDR3aa: CAWSVGGRETQYF
CDR3nt: TGTGCCTGGAGTGTAGGGGGGCGAGAGACCCAGTACTTC

d_gene: NA
abundance: many
v_gene: TRBV7-6
j_gene: TRBJ2-2
CDR3aa: CASSLTRAELFF
CDR3nt: TGTGCCAGCAGCTTAACGAGAGCGGAGCTGTTTTTT